The present TCR beta chain was sequenced within a study of PD-L1 blockade in urothelial cancer. Study-level background: About 85% of the 29 patients were males with bladder-origin urothelial cancer.

Deletions cut 2 bases from V and 6 bases from J, with 10 bases between. Germline CDR1 is SGHAT and CDR2 is FQDESV (reference sequence). The CDR3 runs to 14 residues. The cohort comprised individuals with locally advanced or metastatic urothelial carcinoma. Sequenced by immunoSEQ multiplex PCR; TCRdb stores in-frame clones only, minus some. The repertoire has about 38,000 clones, around 88% of them found once; the top ten carry roughly 2.1%. This clone was seen just once. The TCR originated in a man in his sixties with urothelial cancer. Sequencing was performed on PBMCs, taken around atezolizumab (anti-PD-L1) treatment. The rearrangement links TRBV11-1 to TRBJ2-2; possible D gene TRBD1, 5 bases. CDR3 loop: CASSLKGQAGELFF. The CDR3 bases are TGTGCCAGCAGCTTAAAGGGGCAGGCCGGGGAGCTGTTTTTT. Full variable domain (remainder filled in from reference TRBV11-1 and TRBJ2-2): EAEVAQSPRYKITEKSQAVAFWCDPISGHATLYWYRQILGQGPELLVQFQDESVVDDSQLPKDRFSAERLKGVDSTLKIQPAELGDSAMYLCASSLKGQAGELFFGEGSRLTVL.